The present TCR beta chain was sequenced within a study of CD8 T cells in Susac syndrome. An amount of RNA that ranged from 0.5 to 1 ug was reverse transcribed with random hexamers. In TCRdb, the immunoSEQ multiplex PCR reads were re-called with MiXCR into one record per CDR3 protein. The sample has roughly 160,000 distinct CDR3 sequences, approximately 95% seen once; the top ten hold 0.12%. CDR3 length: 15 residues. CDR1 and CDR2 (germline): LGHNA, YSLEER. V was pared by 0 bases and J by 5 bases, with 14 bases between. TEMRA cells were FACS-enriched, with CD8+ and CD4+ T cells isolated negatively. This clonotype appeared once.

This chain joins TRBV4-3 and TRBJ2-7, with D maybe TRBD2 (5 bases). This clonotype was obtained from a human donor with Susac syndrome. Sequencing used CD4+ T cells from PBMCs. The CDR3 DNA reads TGCGCCAGCAGCCAAGATCTGGCGGGTAGTAACGAGCAGTACTTC. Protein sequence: CASSQDLAGSNEQYF.